The present TCR beta chain was sequenced within a study of blood T cell repertoires in COVID-19. At the level of the study: Sample material is recorded as cDNA or gDNA derived from T cells, B-cell-depleted T cells, or PBMCs.

Notes on this clone: At one boundary the junction diverges from the germline segment, which might be a read error.

Profiled with immunoSEQ multiplex PCR; TCRdb holds only in-frame clones, not every one. The profile shows fewer than 300,000 clones, roughly four fifths of them singletons. CDR1 and CDR2 from the germline V gene are SGHTA and FQGNSA. The CDR3 runs 14 residues. The sequenced sample consisted of PBMCs or T cells enriched from blood (not recorded which). This clonotype was obtained from a man aged 35-49 years who had been exposed to COVID-19. This sequence joins TRBV7-2 and TRBJ1-2, with D possibly being TRBD1 (6 bases). The CDR3 region has the DNA TGTGCCAGCAGCTTAACGGCAGGGGACTATGGCTACACCTTT. It encodes CASSLTAGDYGYTF.